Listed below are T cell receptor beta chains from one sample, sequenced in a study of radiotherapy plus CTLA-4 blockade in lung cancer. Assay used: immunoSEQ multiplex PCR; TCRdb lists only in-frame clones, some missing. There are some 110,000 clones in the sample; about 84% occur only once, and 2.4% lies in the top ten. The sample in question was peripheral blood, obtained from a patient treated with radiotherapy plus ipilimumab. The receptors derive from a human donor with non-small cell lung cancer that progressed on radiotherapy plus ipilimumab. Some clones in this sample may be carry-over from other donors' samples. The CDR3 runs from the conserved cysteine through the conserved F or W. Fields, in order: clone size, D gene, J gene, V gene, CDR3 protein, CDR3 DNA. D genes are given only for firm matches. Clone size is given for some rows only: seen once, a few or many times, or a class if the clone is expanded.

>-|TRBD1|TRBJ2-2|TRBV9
CASSTRTGGTGELFF
TGTGCCAGCAGCACGCGGACAGGGGGCACCGGGGAGCTGTTTTTT
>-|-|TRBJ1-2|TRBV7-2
CASSFQGYGYGYTF
TGTGCCAGCAGCTTCCAGGGTTACGGCTATGGCTACACCTTC
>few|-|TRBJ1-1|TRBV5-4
CASSLTVNTEAFF
TGTGCCAGCAGCTTAACAGTAAACACTGAAGCTTTCTTT
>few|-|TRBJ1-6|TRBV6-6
CASKPARDSYNSPLHF
TGTGCCAGCAAACCCGCCCGGGACTCCTATAATTCACCCCTCCACTTT
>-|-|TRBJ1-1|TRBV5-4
CASSRTEMNTEAFF
TGTGCCAGCAGTCGGACAGAGATGAACACTGAAGCTTTCTTT
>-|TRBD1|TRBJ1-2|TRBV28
CASSSGQGGWWSGYTF
TGTGCCAGCAGCTCCGGACAGGGGGGCTGGTGGAGTGGCTACACCTTC
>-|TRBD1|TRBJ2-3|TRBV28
CASSPGGDRGGDTQYF
TGTGCCAGCAGTCCAGGCGGGGACAGGGGTGGAGATACGCAGTATTTT
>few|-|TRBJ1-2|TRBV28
CASSLPQKGWGHGYTF
TGTGCCAGCAGTTTACCTCAAAAGGGTTGGGGACATGGCTACACCTTC
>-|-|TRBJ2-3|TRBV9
CASSPRTDTQYF
TGTGCCAGCAGCCCAAGAACGGATACGCAGTATTTT
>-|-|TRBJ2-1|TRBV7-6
CASSLSPDSLRNEQFF
TGTGCCAGCAGCTTATCCCCGGACAGCCTGAGGAATGAGCAGTTCTTC
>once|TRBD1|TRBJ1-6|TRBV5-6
CASSPLQGSSYNSPLHF
TGTGCCAGCAGCCCATTACAGGGGAGCTCCTATAATTCACCCCTCCACTTT
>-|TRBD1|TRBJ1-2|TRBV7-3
CASSLGTGLDGYTF
TGTGCCAGCAGCTTAGGGACAGGTTTGGATGGCTACACCTTC
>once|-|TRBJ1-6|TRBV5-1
CASSTDSNYNSPLHF
TGCGCCAGCAGCACCGATTCCAATTATAATTCACCCCTCCACTTT
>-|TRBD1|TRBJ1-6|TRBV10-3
CAISRDRTRSYNSPLHF
TGTGCCATCAGCCGGGACAGGACTCGCTCCTATAATTCACCCCTCCACTTT
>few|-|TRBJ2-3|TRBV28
CASSMGGDTDTQYF
TGTGCCAGCAGTATGGGCGGAGACACAGATACGCAGTATTTT